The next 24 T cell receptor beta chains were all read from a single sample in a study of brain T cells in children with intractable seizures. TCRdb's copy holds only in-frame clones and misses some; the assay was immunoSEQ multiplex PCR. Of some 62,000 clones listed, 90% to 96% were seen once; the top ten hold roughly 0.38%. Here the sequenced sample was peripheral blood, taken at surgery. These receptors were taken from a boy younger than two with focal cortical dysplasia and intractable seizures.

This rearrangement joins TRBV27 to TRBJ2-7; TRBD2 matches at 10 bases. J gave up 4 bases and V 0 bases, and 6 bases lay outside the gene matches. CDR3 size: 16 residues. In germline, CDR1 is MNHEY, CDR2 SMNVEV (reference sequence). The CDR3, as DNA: TGTGCCAGCAGTTTATCGATTTCTAGCGGGGGATACGAGCAGTACTTC. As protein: CASSLSISSGGYEQYF.

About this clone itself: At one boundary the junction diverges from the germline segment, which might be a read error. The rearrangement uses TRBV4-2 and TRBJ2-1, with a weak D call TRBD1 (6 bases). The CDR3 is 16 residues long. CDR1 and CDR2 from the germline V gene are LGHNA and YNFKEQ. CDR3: CASSQPDSDRYNGQFF. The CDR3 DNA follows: TGTGCCAGCAGCCAACCGGACAGTGACCGCTACAATGGGCAGTTCTTC.

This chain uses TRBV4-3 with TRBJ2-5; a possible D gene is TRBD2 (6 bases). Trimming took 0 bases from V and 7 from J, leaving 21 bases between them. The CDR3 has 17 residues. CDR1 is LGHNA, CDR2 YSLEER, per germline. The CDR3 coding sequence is TGCGCCAGCAGCCAAGAAGCCGGCGGGGCACCCCCCAGGACCCAGTACTTC. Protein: CASSQEAGGAPPRTQYF.

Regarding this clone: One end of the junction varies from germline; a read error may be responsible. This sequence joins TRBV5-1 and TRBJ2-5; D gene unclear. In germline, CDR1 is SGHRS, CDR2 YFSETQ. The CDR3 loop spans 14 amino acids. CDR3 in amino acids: CASRLEGLRETQYF. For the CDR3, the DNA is TGCGCCAGCAGATTGGAAGGTCTTCGGGAGACCCAGTACTTC.

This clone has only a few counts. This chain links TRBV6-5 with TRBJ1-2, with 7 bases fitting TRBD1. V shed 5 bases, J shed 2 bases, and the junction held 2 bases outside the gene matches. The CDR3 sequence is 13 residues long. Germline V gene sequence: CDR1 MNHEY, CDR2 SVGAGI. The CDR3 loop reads CASSRDRNYGYTF. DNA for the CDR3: TGTGCCAGCAGTCGGGACAGAAACTATGGCTACACCTTC.

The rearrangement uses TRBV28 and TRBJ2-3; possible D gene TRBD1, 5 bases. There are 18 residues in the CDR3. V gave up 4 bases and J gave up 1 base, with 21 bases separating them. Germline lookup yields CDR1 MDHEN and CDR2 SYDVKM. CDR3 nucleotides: TGTGCCAGCAGTTCAAGGGGTATTTTGGAAAAGGGCACAGATACGCAGTATTTT. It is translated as CASSSRGILEKGTDTQYF.

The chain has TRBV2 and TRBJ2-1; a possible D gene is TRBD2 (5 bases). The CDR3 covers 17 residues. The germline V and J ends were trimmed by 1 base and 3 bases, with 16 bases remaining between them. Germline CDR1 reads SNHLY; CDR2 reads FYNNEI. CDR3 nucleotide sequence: TGTGCCAGCAGTGAAGTAGGCCTAGCCGGTTACTACAATGAGCAGTTCTTC. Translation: CASSEVGLAGYYNEQFF.

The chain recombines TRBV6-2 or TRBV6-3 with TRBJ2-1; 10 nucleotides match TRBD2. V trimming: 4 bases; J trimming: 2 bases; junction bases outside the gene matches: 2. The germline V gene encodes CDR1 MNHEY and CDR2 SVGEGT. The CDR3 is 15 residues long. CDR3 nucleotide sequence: TGTGCCAGCAGTTCCGGGACTAGCGCCTACAATGAGCAGTTCTTC. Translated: CASSSGTSAYNEQFF.

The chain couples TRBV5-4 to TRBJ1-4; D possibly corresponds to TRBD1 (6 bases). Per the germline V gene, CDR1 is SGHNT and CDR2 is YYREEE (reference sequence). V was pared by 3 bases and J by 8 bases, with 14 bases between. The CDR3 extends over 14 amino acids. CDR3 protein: CASSWNRVPEKLFF. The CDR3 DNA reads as TGTGCCAGCAGCTGGAACAGGGTGCCCGAAAAACTGTTTTTT.

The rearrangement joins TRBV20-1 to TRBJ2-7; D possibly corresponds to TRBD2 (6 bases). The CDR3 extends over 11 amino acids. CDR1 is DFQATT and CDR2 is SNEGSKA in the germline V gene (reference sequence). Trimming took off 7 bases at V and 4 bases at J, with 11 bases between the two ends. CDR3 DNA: TGCAGTGTAGGGACTCCATACGAGCAGTACTTC. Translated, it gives CSVGTPYEQYF.

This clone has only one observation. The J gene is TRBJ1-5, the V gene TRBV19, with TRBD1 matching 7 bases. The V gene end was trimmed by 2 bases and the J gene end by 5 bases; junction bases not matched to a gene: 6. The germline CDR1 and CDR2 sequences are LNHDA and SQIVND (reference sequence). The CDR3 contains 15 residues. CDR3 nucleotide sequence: TGTGCCAGTAGTATACTAGACAGGGTTGATCAGCCCCAGCATTTT. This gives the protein CASSILDRVDQPQHF.

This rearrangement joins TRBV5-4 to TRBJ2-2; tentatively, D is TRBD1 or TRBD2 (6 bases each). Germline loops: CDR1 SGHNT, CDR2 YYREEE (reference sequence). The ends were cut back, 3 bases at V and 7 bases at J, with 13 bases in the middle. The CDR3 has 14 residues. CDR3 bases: TGTGCCAGCAGCTGGCTCGGGGGCTACGGGGAGCTGTTTTTT. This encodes CASSWLGGYGELFF.

DNA of the CDR3: TGTGCCAGTAGTACAATAGACAGGGGGCAGTGGTATCAGCCCCAGCATTTT. Its protein is CASSTIDRGQWYQPQHF. The chain couples TRBV19 to TRBJ1-5; 10 positions match TRBD1. CDR3 size: 17 residues. V trimming: 4 bases; J trimming: 5 bases; junction bases outside the gene matches: 11. The germline CDR1 and CDR2 sequences are LNHDA and SQIVND (reference sequence).

The DNA of the CDR3 is TGCGCCAGCAGTGACCTCGGGAGAGGGGGAGGCACAGATACGCAGTATTTT. This sequence encodes CASSDLGRGGGTDTQYF. This chain connects TRBV10-1 to TRBJ2-3; D is tentatively TRBD1 or TRBD2 (6 bases each). CDR1 and CDR2 (germline): WNHNN, SYGVQD (reference sequence). This CDR3 contains 17 residues. The ends were cut back, 3 bases at V and 1 base at J, with 17 bases in the middle.

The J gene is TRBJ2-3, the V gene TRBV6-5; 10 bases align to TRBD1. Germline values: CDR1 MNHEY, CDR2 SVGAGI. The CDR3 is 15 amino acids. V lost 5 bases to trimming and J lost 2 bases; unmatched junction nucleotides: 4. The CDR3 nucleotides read TGTGCCAGCAGTCAGGACAGGGGGGACACAGATACGCAGTATTTT. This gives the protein CASSQDRGDTDTQYF.

The DNA of the CDR3 is TGTGCCAGCAGCTTTAGAGCGGGCCCCAATGAGCAGTTCTTC. Amino acids: CASSFRAGPNEQFF. The chain employs TRBV7-2 and TRBJ2-1; maybe TRBD2 (6 bases). V was clipped by 3 bases and J by 6 bases, with 12 bases between them. Germline V gene sequence: CDR1 SGHTA, CDR2 FQGNSA. CDR3 size: 14 residues. The whole variable domain, filled in from reference TRBV7-2 and TRBJ2-1, reads GAGVSQSPSNKVTEKGKDVELRCDPISGHTALYWYRQSLGQGLEFLIYFQGNSAPDKSGLPSDRFSAERTGGSVSTLTIQRTQQEDSAVYLCASSFRAGPNEQFFGPGTRLTVL.

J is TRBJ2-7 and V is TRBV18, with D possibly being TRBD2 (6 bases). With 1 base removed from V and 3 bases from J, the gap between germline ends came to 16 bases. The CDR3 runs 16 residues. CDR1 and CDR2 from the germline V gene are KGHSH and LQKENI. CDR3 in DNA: TGTGCCAGCTCACCACTGCCCGGGAGTTTAAGCTACGAGCAGTACTTC. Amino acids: CASSPLPGSLSYEQYF.

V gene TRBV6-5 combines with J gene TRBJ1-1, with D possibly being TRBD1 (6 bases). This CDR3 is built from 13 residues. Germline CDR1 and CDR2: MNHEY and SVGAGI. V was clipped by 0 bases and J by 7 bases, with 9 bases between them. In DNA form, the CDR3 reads TGTGCCAGCAGTTACTCCCAACAGGGTGAAGCTTTCTTT. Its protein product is CASSYSQQGEAFF.

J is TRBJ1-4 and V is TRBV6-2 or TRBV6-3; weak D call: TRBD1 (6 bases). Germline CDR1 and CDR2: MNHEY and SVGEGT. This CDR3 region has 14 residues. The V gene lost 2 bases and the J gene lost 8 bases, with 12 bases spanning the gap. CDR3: CASSYARDTEKLFF. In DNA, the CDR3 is TGTGCCAGCAGTTACGCTCGGGACACCGAAAAACTGTTTTTT.

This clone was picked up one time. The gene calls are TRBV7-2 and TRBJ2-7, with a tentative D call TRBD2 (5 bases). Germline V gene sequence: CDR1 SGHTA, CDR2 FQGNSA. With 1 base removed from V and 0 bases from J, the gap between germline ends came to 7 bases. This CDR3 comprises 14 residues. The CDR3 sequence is CASSLEAVSYEQYF. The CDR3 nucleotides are TGTGCCAGCAGCTTAGAAGCGGTCTCCTACGAGCAGTACTTC.

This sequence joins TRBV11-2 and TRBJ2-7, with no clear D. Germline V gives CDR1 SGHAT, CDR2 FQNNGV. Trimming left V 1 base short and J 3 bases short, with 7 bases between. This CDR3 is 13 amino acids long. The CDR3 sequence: CASSLAVFYEQYF. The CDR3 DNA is TGTGCCAGCAGCTTAGCGGTCTTCTACGAGCAGTACTTC.

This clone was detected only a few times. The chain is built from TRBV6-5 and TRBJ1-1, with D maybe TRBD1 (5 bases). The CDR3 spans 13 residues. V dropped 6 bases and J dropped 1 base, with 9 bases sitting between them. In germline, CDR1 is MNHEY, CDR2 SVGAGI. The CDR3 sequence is CASSHGQNTEAFF. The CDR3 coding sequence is TGTGCCAGCAGCCACGGACAGAACACTGAAGCTTTCTTT.

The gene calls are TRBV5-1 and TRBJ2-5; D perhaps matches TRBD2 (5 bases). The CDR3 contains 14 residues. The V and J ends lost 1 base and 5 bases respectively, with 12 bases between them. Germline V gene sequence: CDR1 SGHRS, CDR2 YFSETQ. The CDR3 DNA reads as TGCGCCAGCAGCTTGTATTCAACGGGGGAGACCCAGTACTTC. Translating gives CASSLYSTGETQYF.

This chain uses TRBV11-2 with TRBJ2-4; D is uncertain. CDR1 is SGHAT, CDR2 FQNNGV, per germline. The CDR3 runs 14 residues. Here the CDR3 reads CPIRLPLAKNIQYF. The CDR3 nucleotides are TGTCCCATTAGGCTTCCATTAGCCAAAAACATTCAGTACTTC.